This T cell receptor beta chain is drawn from a study of identical twins. Broader study findings: The models gave estimates that fell short of the out-of-frame TCR alpha sharing seen in monozygotic twins.

This clonotype was detected only a few times. Its antigen remains unidentified. Losses at the gene ends were 4 bases for V and 4 bases for J; bases not matched to a gene: 4. The CDR3 loop spans 15 amino acids. Germline loops: CDR1 LGHDT, CDR2 YNNKEL (reference sequence). TCRdb independently ran MiXCR on the 5' RACE reads; one entry per CDR3 protein. The sample consists of under 300,000 distinct CDR3 sequences, approximately 7.1% of them appearing once. These data were likewise used in another study, on T cells expressing NK-cell markers. As that report states: The CD3+CD56-NKG2C+ fraction of a handful of donors was also led by these clonotypes.

Sequencing was carried out using CD8+ T cells sorted from blood. This sequence joins TRBV3-1 and TRBJ2-5, with TRBD2 matching 12 bases. The clonotype comes from a young woman in good health. The CDR3 protein is CASSPGLAGTETQYF. The CDR3 nucleotides are TGTGCCAGCAGCCCCGGACTAGCGGGAACAGAGACCCAGTACTTC.